Below are 26 T cell receptor beta chains sequenced from a single sample in a study of technical replicates of blood from a handful of donors. Clones were sequenced by immunoSEQ multiplex PCR, and TCRdb holds only the in-frame ones, with some missing. The sample includes around 77,000 clones, roughly 92% seen only once; the top ten take around 0.41%. The sequenced sample was T cells isolated from PBMCs. All receptors come from a human donor in good health.

Here the CDR3 reads CATSSLDREIFGYTF. As DNA, the CDR3 is TGTGCCACCAGCAGCCTCGACAGGGAAATTTTTGGCTACACCTTC. The chain recombines TRBV15 with TRBJ1-2; 7 positions match TRBD1. J was trimmed by 7 bases and V by 3 bases; bases with no gene match: 11. Germline-derived CDR1 and CDR2 are LNHNV and YYDKDF (reference sequence). CDR3 size: 15 residues.

V is TRBV5-1 and J is TRBJ1-4; the D gene is possibly TRBD1 (5 bases). Germline V gives CDR1 SGHRS, CDR2 YFSETQ. The length of the CDR3 is 15 residues. V was cut by 4 bases and J by 8 bases, with 18 bases left in between. Here the CDR3 reads CASSPRRGRGEKLFF. The DNA for the CDR3 is TGCGCCAGCAGCCCCCGTCGGGGGAGAGGGGAAAAACTGTTTTTT.

The rearrangement uses TRBV2 and TRBJ1-3; D not resolved. Looked up from germline, CDR1 is SNHLY and CDR2 is FYNNEI. CDR3 length: 20 residues. V was clipped by 6 bases and J by 4 bases, with 31 bases between them. Here the CDR3 reads CASSAPADETSGTRGNTIYF. Written as DNA, the CDR3 is TGTGCCAGCAGCGCCCCTGCAGACGAGACCTCTGGTACGCGGGGAAACACCATATATTTT.

The sample holds one count of this clone. The chain is built from TRBV5-6 and TRBJ2-7; TRBD2 aligns across 7 bases. CDR1 and CDR2 (germline): SGHDT, YYEEEE. Trimming removed 3 bases from V and 2 bases from J; junction bases left unmatched: 5. The CDR3 covers 14 residues. DNA for the CDR3: TGTGCCAGCAGCTGGTCTAGCGGACCCTACGAGCAGTACTTC. This encodes CASSWSSGPYEQYF.

The DNA for the CDR3 is TGTGCCAGCAGTAACAGGGGATCACACAACACAGATACGCAGTATTTT. Translated: CASSNRGSHNTDTQYF. The chain couples TRBV7-9 to TRBJ2-3; 7 nucleotides agree with TRBD1. The CDR3 is 16 amino acids. Trimming cost V 6 bases and J 2 bases; bases outside gene matches: 11. Germline lookup yields CDR1 SEHNR and CDR2 FQNEAQ (reference sequence).

About this clone itself: An end of the junction does not agree with germline; a read error may underlie this. This chain connects TRBV30 to TRBJ2-5; D is undetermined. Per the germline V gene, CDR1 is GTSNPN and CDR2 is SVGIG (reference sequence). The CDR3 has 13 amino acids. CDR3 in amino acids: CAWSGALQGTQYF. The CDR3 DNA sequence: TGTGCCTGGAGTGGGGCCCTTCAAGGGACCCAGTACTTC.

The CDR3 region is CASTRVGSSYEQYF. The CDR3 DNA sequence: TGTGCCAGCACCCGGGTCGGTAGCTCCTACGAGCAGTACTTC. The J gene is TRBJ2-7, the V gene TRBV28, with D hard to call. The ends were cut back, 7 bases at V and 0 bases at J, with 13 bases in the middle. The V gene's germline CDR1 is MDHEN and CDR2 SYDVKM. This CDR3 contains 14 residues.

The J gene is TRBJ1-5, the V gene TRBV11-3; 8 positions match TRBD1. V lost 3 bases, J lost 7 bases, and 5 bases stayed unmatched. CDR3 size: 14 residues. From germline, CDR1 is SGHNT and CDR2 YENEEA. CDR3 sequence (DNA): TGTGCCAGCAGCTTTTCGACAGGGGAGCAGCCCCAGCATTTT. This codes for CASSFSTGEQPQHF.

The genes are TRBV12-5 and TRBJ2-3, with TRBD1 matching 8 bases. The junction had 8 bases not matched to a gene; V was cut back by 6 bases and J by 0 bases. This CDR3 is built from 16 residues. Germline V gives CDR1 LGHNT, CDR2 FRNRAP. The CDR3 sequence is CASGKDWDRSTDTQYF. In nucleotides, the CDR3 is TGTGCTAGTGGGAAGGATTGGGACAGGAGCACAGATACGCAGTATTTT.

The chain joins TRBV6-5 to TRBJ2-1, with 7 bases fitting TRBD2. Germline trimming cut 7 bases from V and 8 bases from J; bases unmatched to any gene: 14. Per germline, CDR1 MNHEY and CDR2 SVGAGI. CDR3 size: 15 residues. This chain's CDR3 is CASKKGLAESDEQFF. The CDR3 nucleotides read TGTGCCAGCAAAAAAGGGCTAGCGGAGAGCGATGAGCAGTTCTTC.

This clone was detected only once. The J gene is TRBJ2-7, the V gene TRBV4-1; TRBD2 matches at 12 bases. V gave up 4 bases and J gave up 0 bases; unmatched junction bases: 4. Germline V gene data show CDR1 as MGHRA and CDR2 as YSYEKL. This CDR3 is built from 16 residues. The CDR3 sequence is CASSPTGLAGSYEQYF. The CDR3 nucleotides are TGCGCCAGCAGCCCAACGGGACTAGCGGGCTCCTACGAGCAGTACTTC.

The gene calls are TRBV10-3 and TRBJ2-1, with 7 nucleotides matching TRBD2. Germline V gives CDR1 ENHRY, CDR2 SYGVKD. V lost 0 bases and J lost 6; bases outside the gene matches: 8. This CDR3 region has 16 residues. In nucleotides, the CDR3 is TGTGCCATCAGTGAGTCCGAGACTAGCAGTTTCAATGAGCAGTTCTTC. Its protein is CAISESETSSFNEQFF.

This chain links TRBV19 with TRBJ2-1; 9 nucleotides match TRBD2. Germline values: CDR1 LNHDA, CDR2 SQIVND (reference sequence). The CDR3 runs 14 residues. The trim removed 4 bases at V and 9 bases at J, leaving 7 bases unmatched. In DNA form, the CDR3 reads TGTGCCAGTAGTAAGGCGGGAGGGTTTTTTGAGCAGTTCTTC. Its protein is CASSKAGGFFEQFF. Full variable domain (rest looked up from reference TRBV19 and TRBJ2-1): DGGITQSPKYLFRKEGQNVTLSCEQNLNHDAMYWYRQDPGQGLRLIYYSQIVNDFQKGDIAEGYSVSREKKESFPLTVTSAQKNPTAFYLCASSKAGGFFEQFFGPGTRLTVL.

The chain combines TRBV10-3 with TRBJ2-1; TRBD2 matches at 7 bases. This CDR3 is 13 amino acids long. V shed 8 bases, J shed 8 bases, and the junction held 9 bases outside the gene matches. The germline CDR1 and CDR2 sequences are ENHRY and SYGVKD. The CDR3 DNA reads TGTGCCATCGGGGGAGGGCATTCCGATGAGCAGTTCTTC. This gives the protein CAIGGGHSDEQFF.

This clone has only one observation. This chain joins TRBV7-3 and TRBJ2-5; 8 bases match TRBD2. Germline values: CDR1 SGHTA, CDR2 FQGTGA. The V and J ends lost 5 bases and 4 bases, in that order; junction bases with no gene match: 3. The CDR3 length is 13 residues. The CDR3 region is CASSQTSGETQYF. In nucleotides, the CDR3 is TGTGCCAGCAGCCAAACTAGCGGAGAGACCCAGTACTTC.

This clone turned up a few times. The chain recombines TRBV4-1 with TRBJ2-1, with D possibly matching TRBD1 (6 bases). The CDR3 sequence is 12 residues long. Germline CDR1 and CDR2: MGHRA and YSYEKL. Trimming removed 0 bases from V and 10 bases from J, with 7 bases in between. This CDR3 is CASSQDRGEQFF. CDR3 nucleotide sequence: TGCGCCAGCAGCCAAGATAGGGGGGAGCAGTTCTTC.

The J gene is TRBJ2-2, the V gene TRBV7-2; 8 bases line up with TRBD1. The junction had 4 bases not matched to a gene; V was cut back by 5 bases and J by 2 bases. CDR3 length: 15 residues. The germline V gene has CDR1 SGHTA and CDR2 FQGNSA. The CDR3 nucleotides are TGTGCCAGCAGCGCAGGGGGCTACAACACCGGGGAGCTGTTTTTT. Its translation: CASSAGGYNTGELFF.

The V and J genes are TRBV7-8 and TRBJ2-2, with no clear D. The germline V gene encodes CDR1 SGHVS and CDR2 FQNEAQ. Between the trimmed V and J ends, which lost 3 bases and 7 bases, there was a span of 6 bases. The CDR3 covers 12 residues. In nucleotides, the CDR3 is TGTGCCAGCAGCTTTTATAGCGGGGAGCTGTTTTTT. This translates into CASSFYSGELFF.

V and J are TRBV7-3 and TRBJ2-3, with TRBD2 identical over 7 bases. V was clipped by 5 bases and J by 6 bases; unmatched bases: 11. The germline gives CDR1 SGHTA, CDR2 FQGTGA. This CDR3 has 15 residues. The CDR3 DNA reads TGTGCCAGCAGCCTAGGACTAGTCGGCTGGGATACGCAGTATTTT. Translating gives CASSLGLVGWDTQYF.

This clone was seen only once. The gene calls are TRBV9 and TRBJ2-3, with D unresolved. V was shortened by 3 bases and J by 4 bases, with 6 bases between the two germline ends. The germline V gene has CDR1 SGDLS and CDR2 YYNGEE. CDR3 size: 12 residues. CDR3 in amino acids: CASSASADTQYF. The DNA for the CDR3 is TGTGCCAGCAGCGCCTCTGCAGATACGCAGTATTTT. Drawing the rest from reference TRBV9 and TRBJ2-3, the complete variable domain is DSGVTQTPKHLITATGQRVTLRCSPRSGDLSVYWYQQSLDQGLQFLIQYYNGEERAKGNILERFSAQQFPDLHSELNLSSLELGDSALYFCASSASADTQYFGPGTRLTVL.

The chain joins TRBV2 to TRBJ2-2; 11 bases match TRBD1. CDR1 and CDR2 (germline): SNHLY, FYNNEI. V lost 5 bases, J lost 2 bases, and 7 bases stayed unmatched. The CDR3 extends over 17 amino acids. The chain's CDR3 is CASSKWTGGPNTGELFF. The CDR3 region has the DNA TGTGCCAGCAGTAAATGGACAGGGGGCCCAAACACCGGGGAGCTGTTTTTT.

CDR3 in amino acids: CASSLGQGASTDTQYF. CDR3 nucleotides: TGTGCCAGCAGCTTAGGACAGGGAGCTAGCACAGATACGCAGTATTTT. The chain couples TRBV11-3 to TRBJ2-3, with 7 bases lining up with TRBD1. CDR3 length: 16 residues. Germline assignment: CDR1 SGHNT and CDR2 YENEEA. Trimming removed 1 base from V and 0 bases from J; junction bases left unmatched: 4.

The chain carries TRBV10-3 and TRBJ2-5, with 7 bases aligning to TRBD2. J gave up 3 bases and V 4 bases, and 11 bases lay outside the gene matches. In germline, CDR1 is ENHRY, CDR2 SYGVKD. The CDR3 loop spans 16 amino acids. CDR3 nucleotide sequence: TGTGCCATCAGTGGTTTAGTCGGGAGGTACGAAGAGACCCAGTACTTC. This codes for CAISGLVGRYEETQYF.

The CDR3 spells CASSESRIYYEQYF. The DNA of the CDR3 is TGTGCCAGCAGTGAATCTAGGATTTACTACGAGCAGTACTTC. The J gene is TRBJ2-7, the V gene TRBV6-1; D is uncertain. The germline V gene has CDR1 MNHNS and CDR2 SASEGT. CDR3 length: 14 amino acids. Trimming cost V 2 bases and J 3 bases, with 11 bases left between them.

The chain employs TRBV19 and TRBJ1-4; 12 positions agree with TRBD1. Germline V gene lookup returns CDR1 LNHDA and CDR2 SQIVND (reference sequence). J lost 4 bases, V lost 0 bases, and 15 bases had no gene match. The CDR3 has 21 residues. The DNA of the CDR3 is TGTGCCAGTAGTATAGATCAACCGGGACAGGGGGCGAAAGTTATTAATGAAAAACTGTTTTTT. Translating gives CASSIDQPGQGAKVINEKLFF.

The chain employs TRBV6-6 and TRBJ2-7, with D possibly TRBD2 on 5 matching bases. From germline, CDR1 is MNHNY and CDR2 SVGAGI (reference sequence). CDR3 length: 16 amino acids. Trimming left V 7 bases short and J 4 bases short, with 23 bases between. The chain's CDR3 is CASIHDIASLSYEQYF. The CDR3 DNA follows: TGTGCCAGCATCCACGACATCGCTAGCCTTAGTTACGAGCAGTACTTC.